This passage covers 18 T cell receptor beta chains from one sample sequenced in a study of cytomegalovirus exposure and HLA in healthy donors. Primers included in the PCR were 60 Vbeta and 13 Jbeta primers. Data came from immunoSEQ multiplex PCR; TCRdb stores just in-frame clones and leaves some out. Among around 300,000 clones listed, about 90% were seen once. Specimen: PBMCs. All receptors come from a woman aged 18-29 years in good health and CMV-seronegative.

A word on this clone: One end of the junction is discordant with germline, which a read error may explain. The gene calls are TRBV9 and TRBJ2-3, with 8 bases that match TRBD2. CDR3 length: 15 residues. Germline CDR1 and CDR2: SGDLS and YYNGEE. CDR3 sequence: CASTVAGSQGDTQYF. CDR3 nucleotides: TGTGCCAGCACCGTAGCGGGGTCTCAAGGAGATACGCAGTATTTT.

The table lists this clone with a count of one. V and J are TRBV2 and TRBJ1-2; possible D gene TRBD1, 5 bases. Trimming took off 8 bases at V and 1 base at J, with 17 bases between the two ends. The CDR3 has 15 amino acids. Germline values: CDR1 SNHLY, CDR2 FYNNEI. The CDR3 nucleotides are TGTGCCAGCTTGGGGGGAGGCGCTGTTAACTATGGCTACACCTTC. It is translated as CASLGGGAVNYGYTF.

The chain has TRBV6-5 and TRBJ1-1; TRBD1 aligns across 7 bases. V was clipped by 8 bases and J by 8 bases; unmatched bases: 11. This CDR3 spans 13 amino acids. CDR1 is MNHEY, CDR2 SVGAGI, per germline. CDR3 sequence (DNA): TGTGCCAGCTCTTGGGCCCGGGACAGAGAAGCTTTCTTT. Translation: CASSWARDREAFF.

This clone has just a few counts. The chain is built from TRBV19 and TRBJ2-5, with D hard to call. The length of the CDR3 is 12 residues. The germline CDR1 and CDR2 sequences are LNHDA and SQIVND (reference sequence). V was cut by 1 base and J by 5 bases, with 5 bases left in between. CDR3 nucleotide sequence: TGTGCCAGTAGTATAGGCCGGGAGACCCAGTACTTC. The encoded protein is CASSIGRETQYF.

This clone was seen just once. The V gene is TRBV7-9, the J gene TRBJ2-1; TRBD1 aligns across 7 bases. Germline V gene sequence: CDR1 SEHNR, CDR2 FQNEAQ (reference sequence). V dropped 6 bases and J dropped 0; count of bases not matched to a gene: 8. The CDR3 contains 16 residues. As DNA, the CDR3 is TGTGCCAGCAGGACCGACAGGGCGAGCTCCTACAATGAGCAGTTCTTC. It specifies CASRTDRASSYNEQFF.

The rearrangement uses TRBV5-6 and TRBJ1-2; TRBD1 is a possible D gene (6 bases). This CDR3 has 14 residues. Germline loops: CDR1 SGHDT, CDR2 YYEEEE. V was pared by 2 bases and J by 5 bases, with 13 bases between. The CDR3 DNA is TGTGCCAGCAGCTTTTTACAGGGTGTGTATGGCTACACCTTC. Translation: CASSFLQGVYGYTF.

V usage is TRBV27 and J usage is TRBJ1-2; 7 bases map to TRBD1. Germline CDR1 and CDR2: MNHEY and SMNVEV (reference sequence). Losses at the gene ends were 9 bases for V and 5 bases for J; bases not matched to a gene: 6. The CDR3 spans 12 residues. This CDR3 is CASRDSTYGYTF. CDR3 bases: TGTGCCAGTAGGGACAGCACATATGGCTACACCTTC.

This clone came up a few times. The V gene is TRBV18, the J gene TRBJ2-1; D might be TRBD1 (6 bases). CDR1 and CDR2 from the germline V gene are KGHSH and LQKENI. The CDR3 spans 14 residues. V lost 1 base to trimming and J lost 7 bases, with 11 bases between them. CDR3 in amino acids: CASSPLPGVNEQFF. CDR3 DNA sequence: TGTGCCAGCTCACCACTGCCAGGGGTAAATGAGCAGTTCTTC.

This clone was picked up one time. The V gene is TRBV7-6, the J gene TRBJ1-1; D is unresolved. Germline values: CDR1 SGHVS, CDR2 FNYEAQ. V gave up 4 bases and J gave up 1 base, with 10 bases separating them. This CDR3 comprises 14 residues. The CDR3 spells CASSSVETNTEAFF. In DNA, the CDR3 is TGTGCCAGCAGCTCAGTCGAAACGAACACTGAAGCTTTCTTT. Variable domain in full (rest from reference TRBV7-6 and TRBJ1-1): GAGVSQSPRYKVTKRGQDVALRCDPISGHVSLYWYRQALGQGPEFLTYFNYEAQQDKSGLPNDRFSAERPEGSISTLTIQRTEQRDSAMYRCASSSVETNTEAFFGQGTRLTVV.

This chain joins TRBV27 and TRBJ1-2; D is ambiguous. CDR1 MNHEY and CDR2 SMNVEV come from the germline V gene (reference sequence). V was shortened by 2 bases and J by 4 bases, with 14 bases between the two germline ends. This CDR3 spans 15 amino acids. The CDR3, as DNA: TGTGCCAGCAGTTTAGAACCTACCCTTGGCTATGGCTACACCTTC. This encodes CASSLEPTLGYGYTF.

This chain uses TRBV11-2 with TRBJ2-7; D uncertain. This CDR3 has 11 residues. Trimming took 8 bases from V and 1 from J, leaving 6 bases between them. The germline gives CDR1 SGHAT, CDR2 FQNNGV. Written as DNA, the CDR3 is TGTGCCAGCGAGGCTTCCTACGAGCAGTACTTC. Protein sequence: CASEASYEQYF.

This clone appeared a few times. The chain joins TRBV13 to TRBJ2-3; 7 nucleotides agree with TRBD2. The length of the CDR3 is 14 residues. The trim removed 2 bases at V and 5 bases at J, leaving 4 bases unmatched. Looked up from germline, CDR1 is PRHDT and CDR2 is FYEKMQ (reference sequence). CDR3 sequence: CASSLRGVEDTQYF. DNA of the CDR3: TGTGCCAGCAGCTTACGGGGGGTAGAAGATACGCAGTATTTT.

V gene TRBV19 combines with J gene TRBJ1-5; perhaps TRBD1 as D (5 bases). Deletions cut 3 bases from V and 4 bases from J, with 22 bases between. CDR1 is LNHDA, CDR2 SQIVND, per germline (reference sequence). The CDR3 totals 18 residues. CDR3 loop: CASSMGGTLRLLNQPQHF. CDR3 sequence (DNA): TGTGCCAGTAGTATGGGAGGGACCCTCAGACTCCTTAATCAGCCCCAGCATTTT. Variable domain in full (rest from reference TRBV19 and TRBJ1-5): DGGITQSPKYLFRKEGQNVTLSCEQNLNHDAMYWYRQDPGQGLRLIYYSQIVNDFQKGDIAEGYSVSREKKESFPLTVTSAQKNPTAFYLCASSMGGTLRLLNQPQHFGDGTRLSIL.

The CDR3 DNA reads as TGTGCCAGCAGCCCGGGGGGGGGTACGCAGTATTTT. This gives the protein CASSPGGGTQYF. The chain has TRBV7-3 and TRBJ2-3; TRBD2 agrees at 8 bases. The V gene's germline CDR1 is SGHTA and CDR2 FQGTGA. Trimming at V came to 5 bases and at J to 8 bases, leaving 3 bases not matched to a gene. This CDR3 region has 12 residues.

This sequence joins TRBV5-8 and TRBJ1-5, with D possibly TRBD1 on 6 matching bases. V lost 0 bases and J 0 bases, leaving 13 bases between the germline ends. The germline gives CDR1 SGHTS, CDR2 YDEGEE. The CDR3 sequence is 17 residues long. The CDR3 is CASSLGQGSFSNQPQHF. CDR3 coding DNA: TGTGCCAGCAGCTTGGGTCAGGGGTCCTTTAGCAATCAGCCCCAGCATTTT.

CDR3 amino acids: CASSALYRGGTNQPQHF. CDR3 coding DNA: TGTGCCAGCAGCGCCTTATACAGGGGAGGAACGAATCAGCCCCAGCATTTT. This chain links TRBV7-2 with TRBJ1-5; 7 nucleotides line up with TRBD1. Germline loops: CDR1 SGHTA, CDR2 FQGNSA. V dropped 5 bases and J dropped 4; count of bases not matched to a gene: 14. The CDR3 contains 17 residues.

The chain recombines TRBV6-5 with TRBJ2-7; the match to TRBD2 covers 7 bases. The V gene end was trimmed by 3 bases and the J gene end by 3 bases; junction bases not matched to a gene: 8. The CDR3 consists of 15 residues. CDR1 MNHEY and CDR2 SVGAGI come from the germline V gene. The CDR3 reads CASSYYDGGNYEQYF. The CDR3 DNA is TGTGCCAGCAGTTATTACGACGGGGGGAACTACGAGCAGTACTTC.

The rearrangement links TRBV10-2 to TRBJ1-5; 7 bases line up with TRBD1. CDR3 length equals 14 residues. V trimming: 7 bases; J trimming: 5 bases; junction bases outside the gene matches: 8. Germline V lookup: CDR1 WSHSY, CDR2 SAAADI. Here the CDR3 reads CASTSLGGDQPQHF. The CDR3 DNA reads as TGCGCCAGCACCTCGTTAGGGGGCGATCAGCCCCAGCATTTT.